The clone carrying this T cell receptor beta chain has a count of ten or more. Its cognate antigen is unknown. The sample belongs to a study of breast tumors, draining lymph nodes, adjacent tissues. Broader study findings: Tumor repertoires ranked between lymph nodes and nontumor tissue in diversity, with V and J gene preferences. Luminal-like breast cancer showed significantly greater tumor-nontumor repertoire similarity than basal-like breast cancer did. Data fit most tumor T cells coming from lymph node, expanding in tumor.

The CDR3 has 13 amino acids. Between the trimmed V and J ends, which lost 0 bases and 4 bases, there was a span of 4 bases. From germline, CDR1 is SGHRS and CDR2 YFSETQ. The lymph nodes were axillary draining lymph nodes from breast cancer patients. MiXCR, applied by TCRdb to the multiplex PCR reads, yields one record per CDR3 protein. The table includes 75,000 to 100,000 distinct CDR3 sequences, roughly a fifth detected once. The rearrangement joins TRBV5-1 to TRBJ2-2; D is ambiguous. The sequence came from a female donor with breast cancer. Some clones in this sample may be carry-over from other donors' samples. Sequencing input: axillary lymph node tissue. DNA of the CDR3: TGCGCCAGCAGCTTGGATCTCACCGGGGAGCTGTTTTTT. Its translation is CASSLDLTGELFF.